The 19 T cell receptor beta chains reported below all come from one sample, sequenced in a study of blood T cells in healthy people across ages. The second PCR ran about 6 to 12 cycles with a sample-barcoded 5' primer and J-beta primers. MiXCR was run by TCRdb on the 5' RACE reads, yielding one entry per CDR3 protein. The table records 650,000 to 700,000 distinct CDR3 sequences, 32% of them present only once. Sample: blood. All receptors come from a woman older than 75 in good health.

This clonotype appeared a few times. The chain uses TRBV15 and TRBJ1-4; D remains unclear. The V end was cut by 4 bases, the J end by 7 bases, with 16 bases between. The CDR3 is 15 residues long. Per the germline V gene, CDR1 is LNHNV and CDR2 is YYDKDF (reference sequence). The chain's CDR3 is CATSTRMAAGEKLFF. The CDR3 DNA is TGTGCCACCAGCACCAGAATGGCGGCTGGTGAAAAACTGTTTTTT.

This clonotype showed up just a few times. A much larger clone differs by one base, so this may be a read error. CDR3: CATRDSGGYNEQYF. The CDR3 DNA sequence: TGTGCCACCAGGGACAGCGGGGGGTACAATGAGCAGTACTTC. V is TRBV24-1 and J is TRBJ2-1, with 9 bases that match TRBD2. TRBJ2-7 explains the end of the DNA better; the J call may be wrong. Germline CDR1 and CDR2: KGHDR and SFDVKD. The CDR3 loop spans 14 amino acids.

J is TRBJ2-1 and V is TRBV5-1, with TRBD1 identical over 7 bases. The CDR3 runs 12 residues. J lost 10 bases, V lost 3 bases, and 4 bases had no gene match. CDR1 and CDR2 (germline): SGHRS, YFSETQ. CDR3 sequence: CASSWDRSEQFF. CDR3 coding DNA: TGCGCCAGCAGCTGGGACAGATCCGAGCAGTTCTTC. Based on the CDR3 plus reference TRBV5-1 and TRBJ2-1, the full variable domain is KAGVTQTPRYLIKTRGQQVTLSCSPISGHRSVSWYQQTPGQGLQFLFEYFSETQRNKGNFPGRFSGRQFSNSRSEMNVSTLELGDSALYLCASSWDRSEQFFGPGTRLTVL.

This clonotype was detected ten times or more. V and J are TRBV2 and TRBJ1-2, with TRBD1 identical over 8 bases. The CDR3 contains 14 residues. Germline V lookup: CDR1 SNHLY, CDR2 FYNNEI. V trimming: 6 bases; J trimming: 6 bases; junction bases outside the gene matches: 9. Here the CDR3 DNA reads TGTGCCAGCAGCAGACAGGGGCTTAGGAATGGCTACACCTTC. Protein: CASSRQGLRNGYTF.

This clonotype was seen more than once but under ten times. This rearrangement joins TRBV20-1 to TRBJ1-4; 7 bases align to TRBD1. Germline CDR1 and CDR2: DFQATT and SNEGSKA (reference sequence). Losses at the gene ends were 5 bases for V and 0 bases for J; bases not matched to a gene: 6. This CDR3 comprises 15 residues. CDR3 coding DNA: TGCAGTGCTGCCCAGGACAGGTCAACTAATGAAAAACTGTTTTTT. Translating it yields CSAAQDRSTNEKLFF.

J is TRBJ2-3 and V is TRBV7-8; no reliable D call. The CDR3 length is 13 residues. Trimming stripped 5 bases from V and 6 bases from J, with 12 bases between. Germline values: CDR1 SGHVS, CDR2 FQNEAQ. This CDR3 reads CASSPGRGDTQYF. CDR3 nucleotides: TGTGCCAGCAGCCCCGGGCGCGGCGATACGCAGTATTTT.

This clonotype was detected a few times. V is TRBV30 and J is TRBJ1-2; D is uncertain. Trimming left V 5 bases short and J 1 base short, with 14 bases between. CDR1 GTSNPN and CDR2 SVGIG come from the germline V gene (reference sequence). The CDR3 runs to 14 residues. The chain's CDR3 is CAWVPAFGNYGYTF. CDR3 sequence (DNA): TGTGCCTGGGTCCCGGCTTTTGGTAACTATGGCTACACCTTC.

Many counts were recorded for this clonotype. This sequence joins TRBV7-2 and TRBJ2-3, with 7 nucleotides matching TRBD1. The J segment lost 1 base and the V segment lost 3 bases, leaving 1 base of the junction unmatched. This CDR3 contains 14 residues. The V gene's germline CDR1 is SGHTA and CDR2 FQGNSA. The CDR3 here is CASSFGQGTDTQYF. CDR3 DNA sequence: TGTGCCAGCAGCTTCGGACAGGGCACAGATACGCAGTATTTT. The full variable domain, rest sourced from reference TRBV7-2 and TRBJ2-3, is GAGVSQSPSNKVTEKGKDVELRCDPISGHTALYWYRQSLGQGLEFLIYFQGNSAPDKSGLPSDRFSAERTGGSVSTLTIQRTQQEDSAVYLCASSFGQGTDTQYFGPGTRLTVL.

This clonotype appeared a few times. The V gene is TRBV14, the J gene TRBJ1-2; D is unresolved. Looked up from germline, CDR1 is SGHDN and CDR2 is FVKESK. The CDR3 sequence is 13 residues long. V was clipped by 0 bases and J by 3 bases, with 5 bases between them. The CDR3: CASSQDLYYGYTF. DNA of the CDR3: TGTGCCAGCAGCCAAGATCTTTACTATGGCTACACCTTC. The entire variable domain, with the rest obtained from reference TRBV14 and TRBJ1-2, is as follows: EAGVTQFPSHSVIEKGQTVTLRCDPISGHDNLYWYRRVMGKEIKFLLHFVKESKQDESGMPNNRFLAERTGGTYSTLKVQPAELEDSGVYFCASSQDLYYGYTFGSGTRLTVV.

This clonotype was detected a few times. The chain uses TRBV15 and TRBJ1-1; TRBD1 is a possible D gene (6 bases). This CDR3 comprises 15 residues. Deletions cut 1 base from V and 0 bases from J, with 9 bases between. Germline loops: CDR1 LNHNV, CDR2 YYDKDF (reference sequence). The CDR3 bases are TGTGCCACCAGCAGAGGCCGGACAGTGAACACTGAAGCTTTCTTT. Its translation: CATSRGRTVNTEAFF. The whole variable domain, remainder taken from reference TRBV15 and TRBJ1-1, is DAMVIQNPRYQVTQFGKPVTLSCSQTLNHNVMYWYQQKSSQAPKLLFHYYDKDFNNEADTPDNFQSRRPNTSFCFLDIRSPGLGDTAMYLCATSRGRTVNTEAFFGQGTRLTVV.

V is TRBV20-1 and J is TRBJ2-7; D gene ambiguous. V lost 6 bases and J 2 bases, leaving 8 bases between the germline ends. This CDR3 region has 11 residues. Germline loops: CDR1 DFQATT, CDR2 SNEGSKA (reference sequence). CDR3 in DNA: TGCAGTGCCCTAGGGACCTACGAGCAGTACTTC. It yields the protein CSALGTYEQYF.

This chain connects TRBV18 to TRBJ2-7, with a tentative D call TRBD1 (6 bases). Per germline, CDR1 KGHSH and CDR2 LQKENI. The CDR3 spans 15 residues. Trimming removed 6 bases from V and 7 bases from J, with 22 bases in between. DNA of the CDR3: TGTGCCAGCTCCCCAAGCCTGGGACGGGACAATGAGCAGTACTTC. It is translated as CASSPSLGRDNEQYF.

With respect to this clonotype: With a much larger clone just one base away, this may be a read error. This rearrangement joins TRBV6-1 to TRBJ2-4; D uncertain. The CDR3 runs 13 residues. In germline, CDR1 is MNHNS, CDR2 SASEGT. Trimming removed 3 bases from V and 15 bases from J, with 18 bases in between. Here the CDR3 DNA reads TGTGCCAGCAGTGAGGTAATGTCGCGCGAGCGGTACTTC. As protein: CASSEVMSRERYF.

The chain is built from TRBV20-1 and TRBJ2-7; D unresolved. The CDR3 runs 15 residues. The germline gives CDR1 DFQATT, CDR2 SNEGSKA (reference sequence). The V and J ends lost 4 bases and 0 bases respectively, with 16 bases between them. CDR3 DNA: TGCAGTGCTACGGACCGCGGAACCTTCTCCTACGAGCAGTACTTC. It specifies CSATDRGTFSYEQYF.

The rearrangement uses TRBV20-1 and TRBJ2-1; D is possibly TRBD2 (6 bases). Germline values: CDR1 DFQATT, CDR2 SNEGSKA (reference sequence). V was clipped by 0 bases and J by 7 bases, with 16 bases between them. The length of the CDR3 is 15 residues. The CDR3 loop reads CSARDRVLAANEQFF. CDR3 DNA sequence: TGCAGTGCTAGAGATAGGGTACTAGCCGCTAATGAGCAGTTCTTC.

The rearrangement links TRBV10-3 to TRBJ1-1; D ambiguous. V dropped 6 bases and J dropped 4 bases, with 15 bases sitting between them. Per germline, CDR1 ENHRY and CDR2 SYGVKD. The CDR3 covers 14 residues. The CDR3 nucleotides are TGTGCCATCAGGATGGCTCAGGATGGCACTGAAGCTTTCTTT. Protein product: CAIRMAQDGTEAFF.

The rearrangement uses TRBV27 and TRBJ1-2; D is unclear. The V end was cut by 7 bases, the J end by 0 bases, with 27 bases between. The CDR3 is 19 amino acids. Per the germline V gene, CDR1 is MNHEY and CDR2 is SMNVEV (reference sequence). The CDR3 sequence: CASTGPPRAHELANYGYTF. The DNA of the CDR3 is TGTGCCAGCACTGGGCCCCCCCGGGCCCACGAGTTAGCTAACTATGGCTACACCTTC.

With regard to this clonotype: This may come from a read error, since a much larger clone is one base off. This chain connects TRBV6-5 to TRBJ2-7, with a tentative D call TRBD1 (6 bases). The CDR3 is made up of 14 amino acids. The germline CDR1 and CDR2 sequences are MNHEY and SVGAGI. CDR3 bases: TGTGCCTGCAGCCGTACAGGGATCCGCGATGAGCAGTACTTC. Its translation: CACSRTGIRDEQYF.

About this clonotype: With a much larger clone just one base away, this may be a read error. V gene TRBV4-2 combines with J gene TRBJ2-5, with 10 bases fitting TRBD2. J lost 2 bases, V lost 2 bases, and 2 bases had no gene match. The CDR3 loop spans 15 amino acids. Germline V lookup: CDR1 LGHNA, CDR2 YNFKEQ. The CDR3 region is CASSQSAGGQETQYF. In DNA, the CDR3 is TGTGCCAGCAGCCAATCAGCGGGGGGGCAAGAGACCCAGTACTTC.